These T cell receptor beta chains were read from a single sample in a study of blood T cell repertoires in COVID-19. Repertoires were generated with immunoSEQ multiplex PCR, while TCRdb's copy carries only in-frame clones and drops some. This sample yields more than 100,000 clones, of which almost 85% are seen a single time; around 13% belongs to the top ten. The sequencing input was peripheral blood. All receptors derive from a woman aged 25-40 years who had recovered from COVID-19. Both conserved end residues are part of each CDR3. Each record gives: V gene, CDR3 protein.

V: TRBV12-5
CDR3: CASGLMVAGEGGDEQFF

V: TRBV13
CDR3: CASSLGGSYNQPQHF

V: TRBV30
CDR3: CAWKEVGYTF

V: TRBV2
CDR3: CASRGAGTHNEKLFF

V: TRBV7-9
CDR3: CASSSQTGNNYGYTF

V: TRBV27
CDR3: CASSLGQGREQYF

V: TRBV7-2
CDR3: CASSPGQGANYGYTF

V: TRBV5-1
CDR3: CASRPVGTGDYGYTF

V: TRBV18
CDR3: CASCRGQGNSPLHF

V: TRBV5-1
CDR3: CASSWDSSSPQHF

V: TRBV25-1
CDR3: CASSEYRATAGYGYTF

V: TRBV5-1
CDR3: CASSSIRGQGWENEQFF

V: TRBV7-8
CDR3: CASSLGGAGAISTEAFF

V: TRBV18
CDR3: CASSSLAGGPYF

V: TRBV30
CDR3: CAWSLATGGQINSPLHF

V: TRBV4-2
CDR3: CASSRSLEGVGNQPQHF

V: TRBV9
CDR3: CASSTAGGAYNEQFF

V: TRBV14
CDR3: CASSYLGTSYEQYF

V: TRBV5-4
CDR3: CASSPGLNTGELFF

V: TRBV7-9
CDR3: CASSDLTYEQYF

V: TRBV10-3
CDR3: CAISVEGETQYF

V: TRBV29-1
CDR3: CSVLATSYEQYF

V: TRBV4-2
CDR3: CASSQPRMEETQYF

V: TRBV27
CDR3: CASRFWQKNTGELFF

V: TRBV15
CDR3: CATSTPRGGSYNEQFF

V: TRBV3-1/TRBV3-2
CDR3: CASSPRTGPESLYTF